The 4 T cell receptor beta chains given below trace back to one sample, sequenced in a study of cytomegalovirus exposure and HLA in healthy donors. The PCR ran on 60 Vbeta and 13 Jbeta primers. Sequencing was performed with immunoSEQ multiplex PCR; in TCRdb, only in-frame clones are kept and a portion is missing. The table includes around 60,000 clones, roughly 70% detected once. Sample: PBMCs. Source of these receptors: a man aged 45-65 years in good health and CMV-seropositive.

This clone was counted only a few times. The chain combines TRBV27 with TRBJ1-1; 11 nucleotides match TRBD1. Germline V lookup: CDR1 MNHEY, CDR2 SMNVEV (reference sequence). The CDR3 has 15 residues. Germline trimming cut 1 base from V and 4 bases from J; bases unmatched to any gene: 2. CDR3 nucleotides: TGTGCCAGCAGTTTATTCGGGACAGGGGGCACTGAAGCTTTCTTT. This sequence encodes CASSLFGTGGTEAFF.

This clone was seen ten or more times. CDR3 sequence: CATSLTGGEPQHF. The CDR3, as DNA: TGTGCCACCAGCCTCACTGGGGGGGAGCCCCAGCATTTT. The J gene is TRBJ1-5, the V gene TRBV15; D might be TRBD1 (5 bases). V lost 5 bases and J 8 bases, leaving 13 bases between the germline ends. The CDR3 spans 13 residues. Germline V gives CDR1 LNHNV, CDR2 YYDKDF (reference sequence).

This clone was seen only a few times. In DNA, the CDR3 is TGTGCCAGCAGCCGTCAGGGGACCACGGCAGATACGCAGTATTTT. It translates to CASSRQGTTADTQYF. This rearrangement joins TRBV5-6 to TRBJ2-3, with D perhaps TRBD1 (6 bases). Germline CDR1 is SGHDT and CDR2 is YYEEEE. This CDR3 is built from 15 residues. Trimming left V 4 bases short and J 4 bases short, with 16 bases between.

The chain is built from TRBV7-2 and TRBJ2-3; D is possibly TRBD1 (6 bases). V lost 1 base and J 4 bases, leaving 21 bases between the germline ends. This CDR3 has 18 amino acids. Germline assignment: CDR1 SGHTA and CDR2 FQGNSA. CDR3 nucleotides: TGTGCCAGCAGCTTAGAGGGGCCAGGGGTGGGGGCACCAGATACGCAGTATTTT. Its translation: CASSLEGPGVGAPDTQYF.